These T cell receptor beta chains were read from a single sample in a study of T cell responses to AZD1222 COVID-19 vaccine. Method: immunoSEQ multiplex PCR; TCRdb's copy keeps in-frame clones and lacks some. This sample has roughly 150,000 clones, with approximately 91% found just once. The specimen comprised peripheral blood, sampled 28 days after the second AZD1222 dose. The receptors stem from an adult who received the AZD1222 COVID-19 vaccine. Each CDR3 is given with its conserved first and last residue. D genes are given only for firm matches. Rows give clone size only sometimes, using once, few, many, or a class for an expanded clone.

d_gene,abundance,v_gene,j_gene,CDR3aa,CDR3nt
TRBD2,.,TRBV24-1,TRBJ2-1,CATSDPGLAGGNEQFF,TGTGCCACCAGTGATCCCGGACTAGCGGGGGGTAATGAGCAGTTCTTC
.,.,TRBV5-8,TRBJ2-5,CASPIGETQYF,TGTGCCAGCCCTATTGGGGAGACCCAGTACTTC
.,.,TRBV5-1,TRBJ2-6,CASSEALSGANVLTF,TGCGCCAGCAGTGAAGCGCTCTCTGGGGCCAACGTCCTGACTTTC
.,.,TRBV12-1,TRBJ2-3,CASSNRQGASDTQYF,TGTGCCAGCAGCAACCGACAGGGGGCGTCAGATACGCAGTATTTT
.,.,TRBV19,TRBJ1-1,CAVNPGRGYTEAFF,TGTGCCGTAAACCCCGGCAGAGGATACACTGAAGCTTTCTTT
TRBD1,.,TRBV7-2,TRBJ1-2,CASSNPRDRVRGYTF,TGTGCCAGCAGCAACCCCCGGGACAGGGTACGGGGCTACACCTTC
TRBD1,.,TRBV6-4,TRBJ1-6,CASSDRTGDNSPLHF,TGTGCCAGCAGTGACAGGACAGGGGATAATTCACCCCTCCACTTT
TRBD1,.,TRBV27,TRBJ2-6,CASSPGTGTSGANVLTF,TGTGCCAGCAGTCCCGGGACAGGGACTTCCGGGGCCAACGTCCTGACTTTC
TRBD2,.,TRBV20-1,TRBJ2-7,CSASRASGRSSYEQYF,TGCAGTGCTAGTCGGGCTAGCGGGAGGAGCTCCTACGAGCAGTACTTC
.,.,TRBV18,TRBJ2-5,CASSPRQQETQYF,TGTGCCAGCTCACCACGACAGCAAGAGACCCAGTACTTC
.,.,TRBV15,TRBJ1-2,CATSRDAAVPYGYTF,TGTGCCACCAGCAGAGATGCCGCAGTCCCCTATGGCTACACCTTC
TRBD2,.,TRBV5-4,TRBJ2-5,CASSFTSGRTGETQYF,TGTGCCAGCAGCTTTACTAGCGGGAGAACCGGAGAGACCCAGTACTTC
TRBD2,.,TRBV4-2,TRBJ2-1,CASSQAGLGTKNEQFF,TGTGCCAGCAGCCAAGCGGGACTAGGGACAAAAAATGAGCAGTTCTTC
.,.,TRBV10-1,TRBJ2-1,CASSETLGGGKFF,TGCGCCAGCAGTGAGACCTTAGGGGGAGGGAAGTTCTTC
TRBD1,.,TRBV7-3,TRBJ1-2,CASSVTGVYGYTF,TGTGCCAGCAGCGTCACAGGGGTGTATGGCTACACCTTC
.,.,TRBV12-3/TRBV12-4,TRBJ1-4,CASATNEKLFF,TGTGCGAGTGCAACTAATGAAAAACTGTTTTTT
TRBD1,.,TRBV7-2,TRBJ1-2,CASSLALVSRGVGGYTF,TGTGCCAGCAGCTTAGCTTTGGTCTCCAGGGGGGTTGGTGGCTACACCTTC
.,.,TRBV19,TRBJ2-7,CASRSGREQYF,TGTGCCAGTAGAAGTGGTAGGGAGCAGTACTTC
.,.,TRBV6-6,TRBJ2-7,CASGGILGEQYF,TGTGCCAGCGGGGGGATACTGGGGGAGCAGTACTTC
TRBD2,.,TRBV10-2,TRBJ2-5,CASGTSGGGLQETQYF,TGCGCCAGTGGGACTAGCGGGGGGGGATTGCAAGAGACCCAGTACTTC
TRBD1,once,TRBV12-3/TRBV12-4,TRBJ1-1,CASSLEQGAEAFF,TGTGCCAGCAGTTTGGAGCAGGGGGCTGAAGCTTTCTTT
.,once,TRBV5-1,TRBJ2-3,CASSWGSSLTDTQYF,TGCGCCAGCAGCTGGGGGAGCAGTCTCACAGATACGCAGTATTTT
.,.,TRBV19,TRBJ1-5,CASSMRGWDQPQHF,TGTGCCAGTAGTATGAGGGGCTGGGATCAGCCCCAGCATTTT
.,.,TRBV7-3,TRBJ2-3,CASSFRVPTDTQYF,TGTGCCAGCAGCTTCAGGGTCCCCACAGATACGCAGTATTTT
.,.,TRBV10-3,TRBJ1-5,CAISESKTEPQHF,TGTGCCATCAGTGAAAGTAAGACAGAGCCCCAGCATTTT
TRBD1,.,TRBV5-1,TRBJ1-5,CASSPGTGGDQPQHF,TGCGCCAGCAGCCCCGGGACAGGGGGCGATCAGCCCCAGCATTTT
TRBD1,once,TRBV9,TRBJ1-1,CASSPGTGPNTEAFF,TGTGCCAGCAGCCCTGGGACAGGGCCGAACACTGAAGCTTTCTTT
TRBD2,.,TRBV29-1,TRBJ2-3,CSVWLRGYTDTQYF,TGCAGCGTTTGGTTGCGGGGGTACACAGATACGCAGTATTTT
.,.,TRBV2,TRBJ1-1,CASTEGWVSNTEAFF,TGTGCCAGCACCGAGGGTTGGGTATCGAACACTGAAGCTTTCTTT
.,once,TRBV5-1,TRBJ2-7,CASSPGLSYEQYF,TGCGCCAGCAGCCCGGGACTGTCCTACGAGCAGTACTTC